Shown below are 21 T cell receptor beta chains from a single sample sequenced in a study of blood T cell repertoires in COVID-19 (dated by TCRdb to the early 2020s). Library creation used the immunoSEQ multiplex PCR assay. Imported from immuneACCESS, the table was reduced by TCRdb to in-frame sequences with V and J called. These copies leave out some clones; in studies compared against another copy, an unresolved V gene accounts for under half, and the cause of the remainder is not known. This sample lists 130,000 or so clones; approximately 83% were detected once. The ten largest clones capture roughly 1.6% of the sample. What was sequenced was peripheral blood. The origin of the receptors is a human donor in a cohort sampled during active COVID-19.

This rearrangement joins TRBV6-2 or TRBV6-3 to TRBJ2-4; the match to TRBD2 covers 7 bases. With V trimmed by 5 bases and J by 0 bases, 4 bases remained unmatched. This CDR3 has 15 residues. Germline assignment: CDR1 MNHEY and CDR2 SVGEGT. CDR3 amino acids: CASSPAGLAKNIQYF. The CDR3 nucleotides are TGTGCCAGCAGTCCAGCGGGACTAGCCAAAAACATTCAGTACTTC.

The CDR3 DNA is TGTGCCTGGAGTGTTGTGTGGAGCCAAGAGACCCAGTACTTC. Residues: CAWSVVWSQETQYF. The chain is built from TRBV30 and TRBJ2-5; unclear D gene. The CDR3 contains 14 residues. Trimming left V 0 bases short and J 1 base short, with 9 bases between. Germline V gene lookup returns CDR1 GTSNPN and CDR2 SVGIG (reference sequence).

This chain joins TRBV3-1 (or the pseudogene TRBV3-2) and TRBJ2-7; D unresolved. Germline V gene data show CDR1 as LGHDT and CDR2 as YNNKEL (reference sequence). Trimming removed 0 bases at V and 0 bases at J, with 9 bases between. This CDR3 is built from 15 residues. CDR3 amino acids: CASSQDPRSSYEQYF. DNA of the CDR3: TGTGCCAGCAGCCAAGATCCGCGAAGCTCCTACGAGCAGTACTTC.

V is TRBV3-1 (or the pseudogene TRBV3-2) and J is TRBJ2-5; 10 bases are shared with TRBD2. There are 16 residues in the CDR3. In germline, CDR1 is LGHDT, CDR2 YNNKEL (reference sequence). Trimming cost V 3 bases and J 5 bases; bases outside gene matches: 9. CDR3 DNA sequence: TGTGCCAGCAGCCAGGTCAGCGGGAGGGCCTGGGAGACCCAGTACTTC. Translation gives CASSQVSGRAWETQYF.

This clone was seen a few times. V gene TRBV28 combines with J gene TRBJ2-1; TRBD2 aligns across 12 bases. Per the germline V gene, CDR1 is MDHEN and CDR2 is SYDVKM. This CDR3 is built from 20 residues. V lost 1 base, J lost 3 bases, and 13 bases stayed unmatched. The CDR3 DNA sequence: TGTGCCAGCAGTTTATATCCCCCTCTAGCGGGAGGGCCTCGCTACAATGAGCAGTTCTTC. It encodes CASSLYPPLAGGPRYNEQFF.

This clone came up once. J is TRBJ2-7 and V is TRBV9, with 7 bases aligning to TRBD1. The CDR3 runs to 16 residues. With V trimmed by 2 bases and J by 4 bases, 12 bases remained unmatched. Germline loops: CDR1 SGDLS, CDR2 YYNGEE. CDR3 sequence (DNA): TGTGCCAGCAGCGTGTCGGATGACAGGGTCCCGTACGAGCAGTACTTC. This gives the protein CASSVSDDRVPYEQYF. Using reference TRBV9 and TRBJ2-7 for the parts outside the CDR3, the full variable domain is DSGVTQTPKHLITATGQRVTLRCSPRSGDLSVYWYQQSLDQGLQFLIQYYNGEERAKGNILERFSAQQFPDLHSELNLSSLELGDSALYFCASSVSDDRVPYEQYFGPGTRLTVT.

The V and J genes are TRBV24-1 and TRBJ1-2; 8 bases are a match to TRBD1. With V trimmed by 3 bases and J by 5 bases, 10 bases remained unmatched. Germline V CDR1 and CDR2: KGHDR, SFDVKD. The CDR3 runs 16 residues. CDR3 in amino acids: CATSDRASDRVYGYTF. The CDR3 nucleotides read TGTGCCACCAGTGATCGGGCCTCGGACAGGGTTTATGGCTACACCTTC.

The chain links TRBV5-6 to TRBJ2-7, with 9 bases fitting TRBD1. The length of the CDR3 is 15 residues. CDR1 is SGHDT, CDR2 YYEEEE, per germline. V lost 2 bases, J lost 1 base, and 4 bases stayed unmatched. The CDR3 reads CASSLGQGWSYEQYF. In DNA form, the CDR3 reads TGTGCCAGCAGCTTAGGACAGGGGTGGTCCTACGAGCAGTACTTC.

The gene calls are TRBV7-3 and TRBJ2-1; tentatively, D is TRBD1 (6 bases). In germline, CDR1 is SGHTA, CDR2 FQGTGA. Trimming took 6 bases from V and 10 from J, leaving 28 bases between them. The CDR3 is 17 residues long. CDR3: CASSSYHRDILAGEQFF. DNA for the CDR3: TGTGCCAGCAGTAGTTACCACCGGGACATCCTCGCCGGGGAGCAGTTCTTC.

This sequence joins TRBV5-1 and TRBJ2-5; D not resolved. Germline CDR1 is SGHRS and CDR2 is YFSETQ. The V end lost 4 bases, the J end lost 5 bases, and 9 bases lay between the germline ends. This CDR3 is built from 12 residues. The CDR3 spells CASSPQMETQYF. The CDR3 DNA sequence: TGCGCCAGCAGCCCACAAATGGAGACCCAGTACTTC.

The rearrangement joins TRBV11-2 to TRBJ2-7, with 11 bases matching TRBD2. This CDR3 has 15 residues. V shed 1 base, J shed 5 bases, and the junction held 4 bases outside the gene matches. The V gene's germline CDR1 is SGHAT and CDR2 FQNNGV. The CDR3 nucleotides are TGTGCCAGCAGCTTAGGTCTAGCGGGAGGCCACGAGCAGTACTTC. Amino acid sequence: CASSLGLAGGHEQYF. Using reference TRBV11-2 and TRBJ2-7 for the parts outside the CDR3, the full variable domain is EAGVAQSPRYKIIEKRQSVAFWCNPISGHATLYWYQQILGQGPKLLIQFQNNGVVDDSQLPKDRFSAERLKGVDSTLKIQPAKLEDSAVYLCASSLGLAGGHEQYFGPGTRLTVT.

This sequence joins TRBV7-8 and TRBJ2-1; TRBD1 matches at 9 bases. The CDR3 is 16 residues long. Germline V CDR1 and CDR2: SGHVS, FQNEAQ. Unmatched junction bases numbered 13, after V lost 5 bases and J lost 8 bases. Here the CDR3 DNA reads TGTGCCAGCAGCCACCACCGGGACAGGGTATTCGATGAGCAGTTCTTC. The encoded protein is CASSHHRDRVFDEQFF.

The chain links TRBV27 to TRBJ1-2; 9 nucleotides match TRBD1. V shed 7 bases, J shed 7 bases, and the junction held 7 bases outside the gene matches. CDR1 is MNHEY, CDR2 SMNVEV, per germline (reference sequence). This CDR3 is 13 amino acids long. CDR3 amino acids: CASKQGAGGGYTF. In DNA, the CDR3 is TGTGCCAGCAAACAGGGGGCGGGGGGTGGCTACACCTTC.

The chain carries TRBV6-6 and TRBJ2-7, with TRBD2 matching over 7 bases. The length of the CDR3 is 15 residues. Trimming removed 6 bases from V and 2 bases from J; junction bases left unmatched: 10. The germline V gene has CDR1 MNHNY and CDR2 SVGAGI (reference sequence). CDR3 coding DNA: TGTGCCAGCAGGCGTTCATCTAGCGGCCCCTACGAGCAGTACTTC. Encoded protein: CASRRSSSGPYEQYF.

The chain has TRBV4-1 and TRBJ2-7, with 10 bases matching TRBD1. Germline-derived CDR1 and CDR2 are MGHRA and YSYEKL. CDR3 length equals 15 residues. V shed 3 bases and J 2 bases; nucleotides not matched to a gene: 4. CDR3: CASSHAGTGAYEQYF. In nucleotides, the CDR3 is TGCGCCAGCAGCCATGCCGGGACAGGGGCCTACGAGCAGTACTTC.

Here the CDR3 reads CAITSRQGGSEQYF. The CDR3 DNA reads TGTGCCATCACCTCGAGACAGGGGGGGAGCGAGCAGTACTTC. This chain connects TRBV10-3 to TRBJ2-7, with 9 bases aligning to TRBD1. Per germline, CDR1 ENHRY and CDR2 SYGVKD. The J segment lost 6 bases and the V segment lost 7 bases, leaving 10 bases of the junction unmatched. This CDR3 region has 14 residues.

The chain employs TRBV11-2 and TRBJ2-1; 7 bases match TRBD2. Germline assignment: CDR1 SGHAT and CDR2 FQNNGV. Germline trimming cut 2 bases from V and 10 bases from J; bases unmatched to any gene: 14. The CDR3 runs 16 residues. The DNA of the CDR3 is TGTGCCAGCAGCTTACGGGGGAGGGTCCCCGTAATCGAGCAGTTCTTC. Its protein is CASSLRGRVPVIEQFF.

The V gene is TRBV3-1 (or the pseudogene TRBV3-2), the J gene TRBJ1-2, with 9 bases matching TRBD1. This CDR3 has 16 amino acids. Germline trimming cut 4 bases from V and 7 bases from J; bases unmatched to any gene: 13. The germline V gene encodes CDR1 LGHDT and CDR2 YNNKEL (reference sequence). This chain's CDR3 is CASSPTAMTGGRGYTF. CDR3 nucleotides: TGTGCCAGCAGCCCCACGGCGATGACAGGGGGTCGTGGCTACACCTTC.

The genes are TRBV24-1 and TRBJ2-2, with 9 bases aligning to TRBD1. With 3 bases clipped from V and 1 base from J, the junction kept 8 bases outside the gene matches. The CDR3 has 18 amino acids. The germline CDR1 and CDR2 sequences are KGHDR and SFDVKD. The CDR3 spells CATSDPVGTGRNTGELFF. The CDR3 region has the DNA TGTGCCACCAGTGATCCCGTGGGGACAGGGAGGAACACCGGGGAGCTGTTTTTT.

The V gene is TRBV6-5, the J gene TRBJ2-3, with 10 nucleotides matching TRBD1. CDR1 is MNHEY, CDR2 SVGAGI, per germline. CDR3 length equals 15 residues. V lost 7 bases, J lost 4 bases, and 8 bases stayed unmatched. For the CDR3, the DNA is TGTGCCAGCAAAGCCGGACAGGGGGTTGCAGATACGCAGTATTTT. It specifies CASKAGQGVADTQYF.

The rearrangement joins TRBV7-3 to TRBJ2-3, with D possibly matching TRBD2 (5 bases). CDR1 and CDR2 from the germline V gene are SGHTA and FQGTGA. Trimming pared 1 base from V and 4 bases from J, leaving 12 bases between. CDR3 length equals 15 residues. In nucleotides, the CDR3 is TGTGCCAGCAGCTTAAGTGGGATGGAGGCAGATACGCAGTATTTT. Its protein is CASSLSGMEADTQYF.